These 4 T cell receptor beta chains were sequenced from one sample in a study of T cells in pancreatic ductal adenocarcinoma. Sequencing used immunoSEQ multiplex PCR; TCRdb keeps in-frame clones, though not all of them. The sample carries approximately 2,500 clones, roughly four fifths recorded once. Selected pancreatic ductal adenocarcinoma patients had undergone surgery without neoadjuvant therapy. Sequencing used pancreatic tumor tissue. These receptors were collected from a human donor with pancreatic ductal adenocarcinoma.

The chain combines TRBV6-5 with TRBJ2-7; 11 bases line up with TRBD1. CDR1 is MNHEY and CDR2 is SVGAGI in the germline V gene. The CDR3 loop spans 13 amino acids. The junction had 0 bases not matched to a gene; V was cut back by 6 bases and J by 2 bases. For the CDR3, the DNA is TGTGCCAGCAGGGGACAGGGGGCCTACGAGCAGTACTTC. This codes for CASRGQGAYEQYF.

The rearrangement joins TRBV6-4 to TRBJ2-3; the match to TRBD2 covers 8 bases. There are 15 residues in the CDR3. V was clipped by 6 bases and J by 4 bases; unmatched bases: 9. Germline lookup yields CDR1 MRHNA and CDR2 SNTAGT. This CDR3 reads CASSPGSGEPDTQYF. CDR3 nucleotide sequence: TGTGCCAGCAGCCCGGGTAGCGGGGAGCCAGATACGCAGTATTTT.

The J gene is TRBJ1-2, the V gene TRBV23-1; the match to TRBD1 covers 9 bases. TRBV23-1 is marked as an open reading frame, function uncertain. CDR3 length equals 13 residues. V lost 6 bases, J lost 8 bases, and 7 bases stayed unmatched. The CDR3 reads CASSRTGGQGYTF. The CDR3 DNA is TGCGCCAGCAGCCGCACAGGGGGCCAAGGCTACACCTTC.

The chain links TRBV9 to TRBJ2-3; 11 positions agree with TRBD2. There are 18 residues in the CDR3. Germline V lookup: CDR1 SGDLS, CDR2 YYNGEE. Losses at the gene ends were 0 bases for V and 2 bases for J; bases not matched to a gene: 8. The CDR3 here is CASSVVSSGGISTDTQYF. The CDR3 coding sequence is TGTGCCAGCAGCGTAGTTTCTAGCGGGGGGATTTCCACAGATACGCAGTATTTT.